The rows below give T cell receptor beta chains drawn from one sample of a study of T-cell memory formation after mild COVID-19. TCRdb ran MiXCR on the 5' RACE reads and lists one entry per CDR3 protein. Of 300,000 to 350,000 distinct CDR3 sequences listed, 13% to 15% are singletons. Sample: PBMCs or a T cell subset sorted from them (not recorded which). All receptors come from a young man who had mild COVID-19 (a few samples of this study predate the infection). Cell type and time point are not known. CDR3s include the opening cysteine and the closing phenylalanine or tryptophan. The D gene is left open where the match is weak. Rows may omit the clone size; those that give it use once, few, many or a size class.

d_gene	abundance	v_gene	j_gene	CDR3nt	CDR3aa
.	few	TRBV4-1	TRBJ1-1	TGCGCCAGCAGACACCCGGGGAGGATGAACACTGAAGCTTTCTTT	CASRHPGRMNTEAFF
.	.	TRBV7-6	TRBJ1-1	TGTGCCAGCAGCCCGCGGGACGGGAGGGGGAACACTGAAGCTTTCTTT	CASSPRDGRGNTEAFF
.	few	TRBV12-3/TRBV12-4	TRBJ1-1	TGTGCCAGCAGTTTCCGGGGGGTAGCTGGGACTGAAGCTTTCTTT	CASSFRGVAGTEAFF
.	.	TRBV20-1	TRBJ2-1	TGCAGTGCCACAAAATCCGTGAGAGGTTTGGGGAATGAGCAGTTCTTC	CSATKSVRGLGNEQFF
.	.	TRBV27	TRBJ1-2	TGTGCCAGCAGTTTATCCCACAGGGCTCCCTATGGCTACACCTTC	CASSLSHRAPYGYTF
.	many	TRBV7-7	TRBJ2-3	TGTGCCAGCAGCCAACAAGGACAGAGCACAGATACGCAGTATTTT	CASSQQGQSTDTQYF
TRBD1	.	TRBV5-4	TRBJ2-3	TGTGCCAGCAGCCGGAAGAGACAGGGGAGCACAGATACGCAGTATTTT	CASSRKRQGSTDTQYF
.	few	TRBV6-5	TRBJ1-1	TGTGCCAGCACCTCGGGGCAGATAACTGACTTT	CASTSGQITDF
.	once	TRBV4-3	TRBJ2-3	TGCGCCAGCAGCCAAGGCGTACTATCAGATACGCAGTATTTT	CASSQGVLSDTQYF
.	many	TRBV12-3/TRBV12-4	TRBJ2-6	TGTGCCAGCGCCCGGGCAGGATCTCCTGGGGCCAACGTCCTGACTTTC	CASARAGSPGANVLTF
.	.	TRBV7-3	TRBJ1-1	TGTGCCAGCAGCTGGGACGGGACTTCCGGGACAGCTTTCTTT	CASSWDGTSGTAFF
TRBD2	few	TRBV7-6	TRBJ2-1	TGTGCCAGCAGCACGTACAGCGGGGGAGTCTTTGAGCAGTTCTTC	CASSTYSGGVFEQFF
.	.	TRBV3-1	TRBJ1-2	TGTGCCAGCAGCCCTTCGGCAGGAGTTTATGGCTACACCTTC	CASSPSAGVYGYTF
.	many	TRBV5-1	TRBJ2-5	TGCGCCAGCAGCTTGGCCTACCCTCCGGAGACCCAGTACTTC	CASSLAYPPETQYF